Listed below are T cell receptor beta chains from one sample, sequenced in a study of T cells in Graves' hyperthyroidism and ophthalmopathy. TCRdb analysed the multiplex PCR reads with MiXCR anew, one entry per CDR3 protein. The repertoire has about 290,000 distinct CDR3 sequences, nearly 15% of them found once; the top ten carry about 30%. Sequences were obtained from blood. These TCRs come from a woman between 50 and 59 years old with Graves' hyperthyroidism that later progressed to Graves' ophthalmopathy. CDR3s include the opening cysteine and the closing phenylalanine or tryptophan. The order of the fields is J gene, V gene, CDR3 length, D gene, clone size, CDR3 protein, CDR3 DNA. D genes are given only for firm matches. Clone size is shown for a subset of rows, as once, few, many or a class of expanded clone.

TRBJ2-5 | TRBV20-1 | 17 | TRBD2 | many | CSATLRSSGRERETQYF | TGCAGTGCCACTCTACGGTCTAGCGGGAGAGAGAGGGAGACCCAGTACTTC
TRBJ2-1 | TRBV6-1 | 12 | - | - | CASTAPINEQFF | TGTGCCAGCACCGCCCCCATCAATGAGCAGTTCTTC
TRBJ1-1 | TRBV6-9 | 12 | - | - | CAGSYGNTEAFF | TGTGCCGGCAGTTACGGGAACACTGAAGCTTTCTTT
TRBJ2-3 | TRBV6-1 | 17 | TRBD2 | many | CASSSPRGRASTDTQYF | TGTGCCAGCAGTTCCCCCCGCGGGAGGGCTAGCACAGATACGCAGTATTTT
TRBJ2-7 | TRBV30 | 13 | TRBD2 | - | CAWIWGGRAEQYF | TGTGCCTGGATATGGGGCGGGAGAGCCGAGCAGTACTTC
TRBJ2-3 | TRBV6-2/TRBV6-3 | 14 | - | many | CASSYVYRTDTQYF | TGTGCCAGCAGTTACGTGTACCGCACAGATACGCAGTATTTT
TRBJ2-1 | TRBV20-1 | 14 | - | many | CSARDGSRDNEQFF | TGCAGTGCTAGAGATGGCAGCCGGGACAATGAGCAGTTCTTC
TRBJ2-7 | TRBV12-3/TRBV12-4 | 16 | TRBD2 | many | CASTTSGTSGAYEQYF | TGTGCCAGCACCACATCCGGGACTAGCGGTGCCTACGAGCAGTACTTC
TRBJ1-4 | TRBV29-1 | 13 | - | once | CSVVRDSNEKLFF | TGCAGCGTGGTCAGAGACTCTAATGAAAAACTGTTTTTT
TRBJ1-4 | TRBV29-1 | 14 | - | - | CSTLTGRPNEKLFF | TGCAGCACATTGACAGGCCGCCCTAATGAAAAACTGTTTTTT
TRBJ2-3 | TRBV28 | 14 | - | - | CASTMTDFTDTQYF | TGTGCCAGCACTATGACCGACTTCACAGATACGCAGTATTTT
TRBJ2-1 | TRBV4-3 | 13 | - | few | CASSHGADNEQFF | TGCGCCAGCAGCCATGGGGCGGACAATGAGCAGTTCTTC
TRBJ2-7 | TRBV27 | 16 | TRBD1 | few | CASSRSGTGGYYEQYF | TGTGCCAGCAGCCGTTCCGGGACAGGGGGATACTACGAGCAGTACTTC
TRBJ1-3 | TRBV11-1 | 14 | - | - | CASSVPGSGNTIYF | TGTGCCAGCAGCGTACCAGGGTCTGGAAACACCATATATTTT
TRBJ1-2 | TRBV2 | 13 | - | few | CASSTGSSYGYTF | TGTGCCAGCAGCACAGGGAGCAGCTATGGCTACACCTTC
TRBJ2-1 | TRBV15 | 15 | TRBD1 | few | CATSFTGGSYNEQFF | TGTGCCACCAGCTTTACAGGGGGCTCCTACAATGAGCAGTTCTTC
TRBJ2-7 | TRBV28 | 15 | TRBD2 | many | CASILTSGSVYEQYF | TGTGCCAGCATACTTACTAGCGGGAGTGTATACGAGCAGTACTTC
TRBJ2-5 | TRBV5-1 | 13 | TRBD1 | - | CASTLSGGETQYF | TGCGCCAGCACCCTTTCAGGGGGAGAGACCCAGTACTTC
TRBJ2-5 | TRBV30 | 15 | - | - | CAWVRRTLGPETQYF | TGTGCCTGGGTCCGCCGGACCCTGGGTCCAGAGACCCAGTACTTC
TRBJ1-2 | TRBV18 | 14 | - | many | CASSKGGGDYGYTF | TGTGCCAGCTCCAAAGGAGGAGGAGACTATGGCTACACCTTC
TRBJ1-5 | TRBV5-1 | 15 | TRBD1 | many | CASSPGTGSNQPQHF | TGCGCCAGCAGCCCCGGGACAGGGAGCAATCAGCCCCAGCATTTT
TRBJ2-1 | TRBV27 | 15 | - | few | CASSFRTRPRNEQFF | TGTGCCAGCAGTTTTCGCACGAGGCCCAGGAATGAGCAGTTCTTC
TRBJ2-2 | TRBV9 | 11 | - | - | CASSATGELFF | TGTGCCAGCAGCGCAACCGGGGAGCTGTTTTTT
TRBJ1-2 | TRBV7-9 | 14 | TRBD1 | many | CASSLPRGPYGYTF | TGTGCCAGCAGCTTACCCAGGGGGCCCTATGGCTACACCTTC
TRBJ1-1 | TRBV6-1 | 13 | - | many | CASTQPWTAEAFF | TGTGCCAGCACCCAACCCTGGACCGCTGAAGCTTTCTTT
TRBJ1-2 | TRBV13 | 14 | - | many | CASSLGRGHYGYTF | TGTGCCAGCAGCTTAGGCCGGGGGCACTATGGCTACACCTTC
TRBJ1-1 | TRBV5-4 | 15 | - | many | CASSLLGHLNTEAFF | TGTGCCAGCAGCTTGCTCGGACACCTTAACACTGAAGCTTTCTTT
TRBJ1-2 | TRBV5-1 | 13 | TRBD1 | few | CASSPDRGSGYTF | TGCGCCAGCAGCCCCGACAGGGGGTCTGGCTACACCTTC
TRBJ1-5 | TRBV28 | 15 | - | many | CASSLRPYSNQPQHF | TGTGCCAGCAGTTTACGGCCGTATAGCAATCAGCCCCAGCATTTT
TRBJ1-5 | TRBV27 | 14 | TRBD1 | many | CASSSTGDNQPQHF | TGTGCCAGCAGTTCGACAGGGGACAATCAGCCCCAGCATTTT
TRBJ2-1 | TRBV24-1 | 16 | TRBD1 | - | CATSESGQRRANEQFF | TGTGCCACCAGTGAATCGGGACAGAGAAGGGCTAATGAGCAGTTCTTC
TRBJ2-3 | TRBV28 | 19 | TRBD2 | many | CASSLPLGTSGHSTDTQYF | TGTGCCAGCAGTCTTCCACTCGGGACTAGCGGCCACAGCACAGATACGCAGTATTTT
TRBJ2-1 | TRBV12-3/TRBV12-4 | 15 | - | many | CASSFGALAYNEQFF | TGTGCCAGCAGTTTCGGAGCGTTGGCCTACAATGAGCAGTTCTTC
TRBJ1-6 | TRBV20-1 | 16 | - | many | CSAAKTGTMGSSPLHF | TGCAGTGCGGCAAAGACCGGGACAATGGGGAGTTCACCCCTCCACTTT
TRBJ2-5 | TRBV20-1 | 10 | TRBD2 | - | CSAGRETQYF | TGCAGTGCCGGGAGGGAGACCCAGTACTTC
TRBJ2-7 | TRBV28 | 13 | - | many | CASSPRARREQYF | TGTGCCAGCAGTCCTCGGGCACGAAGAGAGCAGTACTTC
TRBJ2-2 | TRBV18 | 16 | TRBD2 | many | CASSPNGGTNTGELFF | TGTGCCAGCTCACCAAACGGGGGGACGAACACCGGGGAGCTGTTTTTT
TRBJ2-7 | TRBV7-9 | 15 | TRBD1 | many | CASSLPRRQGYEQYF | TGTGCCAGCAGCTTACCGCGGAGACAGGGTTACGAGCAGTACTTC
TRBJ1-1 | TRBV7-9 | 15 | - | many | CASSIRLGVNTEAFF | TGTGCCAGCAGCATTAGGCTGGGGGTGAACACTGAAGCTTTCTTT
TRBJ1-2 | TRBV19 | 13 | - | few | CASSIDTFYGYTF | TGTGCCAGTAGTATAGATACCTTCTATGGCTACACCTTC
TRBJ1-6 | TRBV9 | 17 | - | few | CASSPEGDASISSPLHF | TGTGCCAGCAGCCCCGAGGGAGACGCATCGATAAGTTCACCCCTCCACTTT
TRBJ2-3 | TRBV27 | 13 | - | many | CASSLSLTDTQYF | TGTGCCAGCAGTTTATCCCTCACAGATACGCAGTATTTT
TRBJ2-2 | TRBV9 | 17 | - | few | CASSVGVSGVNTGELFF | TGTGCCAGCAGCGTAGGGGTGAGCGGAGTGAACACCGGGGAGCTGTTTTTT
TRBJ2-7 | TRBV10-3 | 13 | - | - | CATSPPANHEQYF | TGTGCCACCTCACCCCCCGCAAACCACGAGCAGTACTTC
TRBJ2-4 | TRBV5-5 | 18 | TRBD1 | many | CASSPPPGTGAWVNIQYF | TGTGCCAGCAGCCCACCACCCGGGACAGGGGCATGGGTAAACATTCAGTACTTC
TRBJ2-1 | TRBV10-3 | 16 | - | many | CAISASGSSSYNEQFF | TGTGCCATCAGTGCCTCGGGGTCGAGCTCCTACAATGAGCAGTTCTTC
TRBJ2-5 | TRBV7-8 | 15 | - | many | CASSSLRGEQGTQYF | TGTGCCAGCAGCTCCCTTCGTGGGGAACAAGGAACCCAGTACTTC
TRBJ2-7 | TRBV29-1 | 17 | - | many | CSVSYVRGPGVTYEQYF | TGCAGCGTAAGCTACGTCCGCGGACCAGGGGTAACCTACGAGCAGTACTTC
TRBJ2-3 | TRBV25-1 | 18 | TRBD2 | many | CASSEFAAGGLPTDTQYF | TGTGCCAGCAGTGAATTCGCAGCGGGAGGCCTCCCCACAGATACGCAGTATTTT
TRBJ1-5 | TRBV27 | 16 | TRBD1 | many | CASSGTRTGWTQPQHF | TGTGCCAGCAGTGGGACCCGGACAGGTTGGACGCAGCCCCAGCATTTT
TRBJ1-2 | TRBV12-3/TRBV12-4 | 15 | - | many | CASSTWGQANYGYTF | TGTGCCAGCAGTACCTGGGGGCAGGCAAACTATGGCTACACCTTC
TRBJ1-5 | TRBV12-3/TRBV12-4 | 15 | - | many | CASSAGFPLNQPQHF | TGTGCCAGCAGTGCAGGGTTTCCCCTCAATCAGCCCCAGCATTTT
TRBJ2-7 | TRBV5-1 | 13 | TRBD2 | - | CASRTGGSYEQYF | TGCGCCAGCAGAACGGGAGGGAGCTACGAGCAGTACTTC
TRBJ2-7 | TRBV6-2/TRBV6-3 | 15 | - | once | CASSSGQIFPYEQYF | TGTGCCAGCAGTTCAGGTCAGATATTTCCCTACGAGCAGTACTTC
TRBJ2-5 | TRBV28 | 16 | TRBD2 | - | CASSRTSGSRKETQYF | TGTGCCAGCAGTCGGACTAGCGGGAGCCGAAAAGAGACCCAGTACTTC
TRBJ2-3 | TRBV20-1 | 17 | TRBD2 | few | CSARDPLGGGSTDTQYF | TGCAGTGCTAGAGATCCCTTAGGCGGGGGGAGCACAGATACGCAGTATTTT